The 10 T cell receptor beta chains below come from one sample, sequenced in a study of T cells in Graves' hyperthyroidism and ophthalmopathy. Regions amplified from RNA transcripts were the TCR beta CDR3 regions. The primer set for the first-round RT-PCR of the TCR CDR3 was HTBI. MiXCR, applied by TCRdb to the multiplex PCR reads, yields one record per CDR3 protein. The sample lists 300,000 to 450,000 distinct CDR3 sequences, around 16% occurring once. Sequenced sample: blood. These TCRs come from a woman younger than 30 with Graves' hyperthyroidism that later progressed to Graves' ophthalmopathy.

This clonotype was observed a few times. It may be a read error: a sequence one base away is much more abundant. The chain uses TRBV6-9 and TRBJ1-1, with D unresolved. The CDR3 covers 13 residues. Germline V gene data show CDR1 as MNHGY and CDR2 as SVAAGI. The chain's CDR3 is CASSWDSNTEACF. CDR3 coding DNA: TGTGCCAGCAGTTGGGATTCGAACACTGAAGCTTGCTTT.

At least ten counts were recorded for this clonotype. The chain couples TRBV20-1 to TRBJ2-7; perhaps TRBD2 as D (6 bases). Germline CDR1 DFQATT, CDR2 SNEGSKA (reference sequence). Trimming cost V 0 bases and J 5 bases, with 14 bases left between them. This CDR3 has 14 residues. The CDR3 here is CSARDAGPPDEQYF. The CDR3 DNA sequence: TGCAGTGCTAGAGACGCGGGGCCGCCAGACGAGCAGTACTTC.

This clonotype was detected ten times or more. The rearrangement joins TRBV11-2 to TRBJ1-4; D gene uncertain. The CDR3 sequence is 14 residues long. Germline V gene lookup returns CDR1 SGHAT and CDR2 FQNNGV. Trimming took 1 base from V and 4 from J, leaving 7 bases between them. As DNA, the CDR3 is TGTGCCAGCAGCTTAGGGCAGGATAATGAAAAACTGTTTTTT. Amino acid sequence: CASSLGQDNEKLFF.

This clonotype was observed many times. The chain carries TRBV5-1 and TRBJ1-2; tentative D call: TRBD1 (5 bases). Deletions cut 2 bases from V and 3 bases from J, with 11 bases between. CDR3 length: 14 residues. Per germline, CDR1 SGHRS and CDR2 YFSETQ. The CDR3 reads CASSLSTGDYGYTF. The CDR3 DNA follows: TGCGCCAGCAGCTTATCGACGGGGGACTATGGCTACACCTTC.

The chain combines TRBV9 with TRBJ2-1; D gene uncertain. Trimming removed 2 bases from V and 7 bases from J, with 19 bases in between. Germline lookup yields CDR1 SGDLS and CDR2 YYNGEE. The CDR3 is 16 residues long. The CDR3 DNA is TGTGCCAGCAGCGTTTCGAGGCATAGCAGTATGAATGAGCAGTTCTTC. Translation gives CASSVSRHSSMNEQFF.

This clonotype was seen only a few times. V usage is TRBV5-4 and J usage is TRBJ2-1; weak D call: TRBD2 (5 bases). V shed 4 bases and J shed 7 bases, with 15 bases lying between them. CDR3 length: 14 amino acids. Per the germline V gene, CDR1 is SGHNT and CDR2 is YYREEE (reference sequence). CDR3 sequence reads: CASSTLGLGNEQFF. The CDR3, as DNA: TGTGCCAGCAGCACACTAGGGCTGGGTAATGAGCAGTTCTTC. Variable domain in full (rest from reference TRBV5-4 and TRBJ2-1): ETGVTQSPTHLIKTRGQQVTLRCSSQSGHNTVSWYQQALGQGPQFIFQYYREEENGRGNFPPRFSGLQFPNYSSELNVNALELDDSALYLCASSTLGLGNEQFFGPGTRLTVL.

The rearrangement links TRBV14 to TRBJ1-6, with D maybe TRBD1 (6 bases). There are 17 residues in the CDR3. Trimming stripped 2 bases from V and 0 bases from J, with 11 bases between. Germline lookup yields CDR1 SGHDN and CDR2 FVKESK. CDR3 nucleotides: TGTGCCAGCAGCCAATTGACAGGTAGCTCCTATAATTCACCCCTCCACTTT. Its protein is CASSQLTGSSYNSPLHF.

The chain links TRBV7-2 to TRBJ1-3; D unresolved. The V gene's germline CDR1 is SGHTA and CDR2 FQGNSA. The CDR3 runs 16 residues. Trimming took off 2 bases at V and 0 bases at J, with 11 bases between the two ends. The CDR3 protein is CASSLSDSYSGNTIYF. The DNA for the CDR3 is TGTGCCAGCAGCTTATCCGACTCCTACTCTGGAAACACCATATATTTT.

Only a few counts were recorded for this clonotype. A read error may explain this, as a much larger clone is one base away. V is TRBV28 and J is TRBJ2-1; TRBD2 matches at 8 bases. Germline CDR1 and CDR2: MDHEN and SYDVKM. CDR3 size: 15 residues. Trimming removed 2 bases from V and 10 bases from J; junction bases left unmatched: 10. The CDR3 bases are TGTGCCAGCAGTTTAGGCGGGGGGCTCCTGGGGGAGCAGTTCTTC. The encoded protein is CASSLGGGLLGEQFF.

This clonotype was counted between two and nine times. This rearrangement joins TRBV2 to TRBJ2-4; 7 bases are a match to TRBD1. CDR3 size: 14 residues. The trim removed 4 bases at V and 4 bases at J, leaving 4 bases unmatched. Looked up from germline, CDR1 is SNHLY and CDR2 is FYNNEI. CDR3 coding DNA: TGTGCCAGCAGTGGTTACAGGGGTAAAAACATTCAGTACTTC. Translating it yields CASSGYRGKNIQYF.